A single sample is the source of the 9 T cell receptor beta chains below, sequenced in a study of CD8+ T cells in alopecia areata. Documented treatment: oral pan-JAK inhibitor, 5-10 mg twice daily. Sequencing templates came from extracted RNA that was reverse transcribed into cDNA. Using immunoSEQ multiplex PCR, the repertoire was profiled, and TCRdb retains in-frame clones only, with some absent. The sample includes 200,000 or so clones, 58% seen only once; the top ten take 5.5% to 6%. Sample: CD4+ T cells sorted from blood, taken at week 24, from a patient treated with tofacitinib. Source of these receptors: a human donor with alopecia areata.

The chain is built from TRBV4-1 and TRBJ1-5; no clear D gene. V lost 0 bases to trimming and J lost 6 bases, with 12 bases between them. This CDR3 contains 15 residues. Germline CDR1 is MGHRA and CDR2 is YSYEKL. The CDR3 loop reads CASSQEVRVGQPQHF. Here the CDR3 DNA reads TGCGCCAGCAGCCAAGAGGTTCGGGTTGGTCAGCCCCAGCATTTT.

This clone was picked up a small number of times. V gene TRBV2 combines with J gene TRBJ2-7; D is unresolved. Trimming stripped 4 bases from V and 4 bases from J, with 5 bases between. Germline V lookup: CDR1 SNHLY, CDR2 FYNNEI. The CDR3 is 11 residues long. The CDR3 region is CASSVEYEQYF. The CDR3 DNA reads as TGTGCCAGCAGTGTAGAGTACGAGCAGTACTTC. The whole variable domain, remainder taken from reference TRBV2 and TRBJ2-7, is EPEVTQTPSHQVTQMGQEVILRCVPISNHLYFYWYRQILGQKVEFLVSFYNNEISEKSEIFDDQFSVERPDGSNFTLKIRSTKLEDSAMYFCASSVEYEQYFGPGTRLTVT.

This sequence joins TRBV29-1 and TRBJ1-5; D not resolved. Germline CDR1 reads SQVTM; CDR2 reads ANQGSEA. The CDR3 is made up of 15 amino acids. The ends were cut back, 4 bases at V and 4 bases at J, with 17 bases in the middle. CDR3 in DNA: TGCAGCGTTGGCGAAGGGTGGGAAAGTAATCAGCCCCAGCATTTT. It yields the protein CSVGEGWESNQPQHF.

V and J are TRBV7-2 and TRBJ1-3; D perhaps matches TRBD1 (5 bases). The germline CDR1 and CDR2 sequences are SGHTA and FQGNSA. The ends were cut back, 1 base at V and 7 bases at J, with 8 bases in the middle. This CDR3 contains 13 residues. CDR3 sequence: CASSLGRDNTIYF. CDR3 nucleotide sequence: TGTGCCAGCAGCTTAGGTCGGGACAACACCATATATTTT.

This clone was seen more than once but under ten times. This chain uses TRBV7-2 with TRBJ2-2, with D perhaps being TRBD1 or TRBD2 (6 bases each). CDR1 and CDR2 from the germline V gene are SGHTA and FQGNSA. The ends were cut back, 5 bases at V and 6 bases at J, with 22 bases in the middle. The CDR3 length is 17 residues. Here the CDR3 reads CASSPLGGHSGAGELFF. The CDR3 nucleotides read TGTGCCAGCAGCCCGCTAGGGGGACACTCGGGGGCCGGGGAGCTGTTTTTT. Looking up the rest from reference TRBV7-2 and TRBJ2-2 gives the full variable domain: GAGVSQSPSNKVTEKGKDVELRCDPISGHTALYWYRQSLGQGLEFLIYFQGNSAPDKSGLPSDRFSAERTGGSVSTLTIQRTQQEDSAVYLCASSPLGGHSGAGELFFGEGSRLTVL.

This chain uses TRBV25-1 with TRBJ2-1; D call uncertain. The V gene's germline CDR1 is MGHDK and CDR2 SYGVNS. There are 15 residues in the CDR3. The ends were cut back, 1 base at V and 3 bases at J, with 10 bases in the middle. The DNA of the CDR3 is TGTGCCAGCAGTGAATTCGGCGAATACTACAATGAGCAGTTCTTC. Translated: CASSEFGEYYNEQFF.

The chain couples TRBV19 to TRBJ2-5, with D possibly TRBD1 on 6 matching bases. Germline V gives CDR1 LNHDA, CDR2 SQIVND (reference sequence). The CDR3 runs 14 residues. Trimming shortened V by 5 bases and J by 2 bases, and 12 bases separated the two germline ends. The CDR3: CASSPRTAQETQYF. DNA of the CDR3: TGTGCCAGTAGTCCCAGGACAGCTCAAGAGACCCAGTACTTC.

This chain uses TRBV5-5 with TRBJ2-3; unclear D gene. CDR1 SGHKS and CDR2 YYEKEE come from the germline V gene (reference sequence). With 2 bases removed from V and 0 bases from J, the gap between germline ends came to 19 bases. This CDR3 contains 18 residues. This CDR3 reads CASSFLATRPTSTDTQYF. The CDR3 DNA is TGTGCCAGCAGCTTCCTGGCGACCCGACCAACTAGCACAGATACGCAGTATTTT.

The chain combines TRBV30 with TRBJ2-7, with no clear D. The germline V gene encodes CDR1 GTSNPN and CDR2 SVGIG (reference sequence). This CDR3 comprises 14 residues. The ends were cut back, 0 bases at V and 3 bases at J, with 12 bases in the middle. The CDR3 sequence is CAWSVQGRFYEQYF. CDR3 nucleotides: TGTGCCTGGAGTGTACAAGGCAGATTCTACGAGCAGTACTTC.